This T cell receptor beta chain stems from a study of CD8 T cells in ankylosing spondylitis. Study findings and constraints: One TCR beta motif, made up of about 8 highly homologous variants, appeared characteristic of ankylosing spondylitis blood. From matched ankylosing spondylitis synovial fluid, disease-linked clones were reportedly recovered at significantly enriched levels. Disease-linked clones were CD8+ and relatively rare in peripheral blood. Existing reports had already noted some motif variants in reactive arthritis synovial fluid and blood.

A remark on this clonotype: Its antigen is as yet unknown.

Making use of molecular barcodes, quantitative 5'-RACE generated TCR beta libraries. MiXCR was run by TCRdb on the 5' RACE reads, yielding one entry per CDR3 protein. The sample contains more than 250,000 distinct CDR3 sequences, less than 9.5% of which appear only once. Germline V lookup: CDR1 DFQATT, CDR2 SNEGSKA (reference sequence). J was trimmed by 10 bases and V by 6 bases; bases with no gene match: 21. The CDR3 runs 16 residues. Sequences were obtained from blood, either unsorted or a sorted T cell fraction (not recorded which). V gene TRBV20-1 combines with J gene TRBJ2-1; 7 nucleotides line up with TRBD2. This receptor was identified in a male donor with ankylosing spondylitis. CDR3 coding DNA: TGCAGTGCCGTTACTTGGGGGGGGGTTGGACAACGGGAGCAGTTCTTC. It yields the protein CSAVTWGGVGQREQFF.